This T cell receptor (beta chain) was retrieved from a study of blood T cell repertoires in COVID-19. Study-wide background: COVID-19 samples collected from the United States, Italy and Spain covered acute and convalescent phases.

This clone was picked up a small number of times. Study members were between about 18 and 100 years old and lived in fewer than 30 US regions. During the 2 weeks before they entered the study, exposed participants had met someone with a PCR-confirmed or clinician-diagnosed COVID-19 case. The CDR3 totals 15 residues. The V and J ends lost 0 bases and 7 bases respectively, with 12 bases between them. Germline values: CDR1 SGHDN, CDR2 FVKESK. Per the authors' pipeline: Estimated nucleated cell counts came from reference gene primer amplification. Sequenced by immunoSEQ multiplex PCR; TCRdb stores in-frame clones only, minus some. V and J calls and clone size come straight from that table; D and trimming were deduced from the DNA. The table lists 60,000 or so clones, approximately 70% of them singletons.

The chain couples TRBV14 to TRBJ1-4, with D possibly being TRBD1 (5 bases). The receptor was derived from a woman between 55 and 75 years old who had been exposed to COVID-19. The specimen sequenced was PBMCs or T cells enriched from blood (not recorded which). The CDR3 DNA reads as TGTGCCAGCAGCCAAGATGCGGGGCGCGGTGAAAAACTGTTTTTT. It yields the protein CASSQDAGRGEKLFF. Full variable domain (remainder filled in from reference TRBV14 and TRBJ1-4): EAGVTQFPSHSVIEKGQTVTLRCDPISGHDNLYWYRRVMGKEIKFLLHFVKESKQDESGMPNNRFLAERTGGTYSTLKVQPAELEDSGVYFCASSQDAGRGEKLFFGSGTQLSVL.